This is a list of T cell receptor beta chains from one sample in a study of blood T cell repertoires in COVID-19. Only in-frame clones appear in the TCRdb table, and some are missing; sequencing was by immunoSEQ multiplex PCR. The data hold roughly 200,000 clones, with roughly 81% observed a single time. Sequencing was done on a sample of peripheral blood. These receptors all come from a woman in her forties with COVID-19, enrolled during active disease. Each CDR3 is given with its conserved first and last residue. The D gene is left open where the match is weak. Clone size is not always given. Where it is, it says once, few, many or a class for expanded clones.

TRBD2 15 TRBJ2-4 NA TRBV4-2 CASSPGAGEVDIQYF TGTGCCAGCAGCCCAGGAGCGGGAGAGGTGGACATTCAGTACTTC
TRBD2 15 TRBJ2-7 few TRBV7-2 CASSLEGGRFYEQYF TGTGCCAGCAGCTTAGAAGGCGGGAGATTCTACGAGCAGTACTTC
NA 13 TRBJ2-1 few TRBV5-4 CASSTSSYNEQFF TGTGCCAGCAGCACGAGCTCCTACAATGAGCAGTTCTTC
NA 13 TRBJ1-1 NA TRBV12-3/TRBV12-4 CASSLAGGTEAFF TGTGCCAGCAGTTTAGCGGGGGGAACTGAAGCTTTCTTT
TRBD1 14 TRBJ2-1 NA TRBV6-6 CASTRTGPDNEQFF TGTGCCAGCACTCGGACAGGGCCTGACAATGAGCAGTTCTTC
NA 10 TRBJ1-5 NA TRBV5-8 CASRESPQHF TGTGCCAGCAGAGAGTCGCCCCAGCATTTT
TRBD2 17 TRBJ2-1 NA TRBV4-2 CASSQYPGTSGVYEQFF TGTGCCAGCAGCCAATACCCTGGGACTAGCGGGGTATATGAGCAGTTCTTC
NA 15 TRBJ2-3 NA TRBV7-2 CASSVEDGGTDTQYF TGTGCCAGCAGCGTCGAGGATGGAGGCACAGATACGCAGTATTTT
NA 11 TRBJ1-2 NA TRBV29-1 CSVAGLYGYTF TGCAGCGTTGCGGGACTCTATGGCTACACCTTC
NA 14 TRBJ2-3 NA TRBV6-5 CASSYLTGTDTQYF TGTGCCAGCAGTTACCTGACTGGCACAGATACGCAGTATTTT
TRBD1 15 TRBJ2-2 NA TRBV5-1 CATRDSITNTGELFF TGCGCCACCAGGGACAGCATTACGAACACCGGGGAGCTGTTTTTT
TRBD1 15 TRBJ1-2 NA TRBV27 CASRLQTGTAYGYTF TGTGCCAGCAGACTGCAAACCGGGACAGCTTATGGCTACACCTTC
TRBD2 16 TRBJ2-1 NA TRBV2 CASSDLTSGGYNEQFF TGTGCCAGCAGTGATTTAACTAGCGGGGGGTACAATGAGCAGTTCTTC
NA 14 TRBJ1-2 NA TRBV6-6 CASTQTTANYGYTF TGTGCCAGCACCCAGACAACAGCTAACTATGGCTACACCTTC
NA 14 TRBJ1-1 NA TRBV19 CASSVGLTNTEAFF TGTGCCAGTAGTGTGGGACTCACGAACACTGAAGCTTTCTTT
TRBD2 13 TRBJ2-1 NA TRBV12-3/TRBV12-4 CASSLGDYTEQFF TGTGCCAGCAGTTTAGGGGACTACACTGAGCAGTTCTTC
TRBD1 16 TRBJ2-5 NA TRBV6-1 CASSVGSGTGSETQYF TGTGCCAGCAGTGTGGGGTCCGGGACAGGGTCCGAGACCCAGTACTTC
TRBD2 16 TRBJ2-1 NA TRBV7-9 CASSLSLTGGPNEQFF TGTGCCAGCAGCTTAAGTTTAACGGGGGGGCCCAATGAGCAGTTCTTC
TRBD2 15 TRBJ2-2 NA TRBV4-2 CASSPGLAGLGELFF TGTGCCAGCAGCCCGGGACTAGCGGGACTCGGGGAGCTGTTTTTT
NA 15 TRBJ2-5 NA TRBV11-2 CASSFNLLAKETQYF TGTGCCAGCAGCTTTAATTTGCTAGCTAAAGAGACCCAGTACTTC
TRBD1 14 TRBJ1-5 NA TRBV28 CASKMDRGLQPQHF TGTGCCAGCAAAATGGACAGGGGGCTTCAGCCCCAGCATTTT
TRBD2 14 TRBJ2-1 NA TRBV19 CAMDSGGANNEQFF TGTGCCATGGATAGCGGGGGGGCTAATAATGAGCAGTTCTTC
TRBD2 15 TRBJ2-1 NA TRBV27 CASSLSRGGYNEQFF TGTGCCAGCAGTTTAAGCCGGGGAGGGTACAATGAGCAGTTCTTC
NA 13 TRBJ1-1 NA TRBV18 CASSPKPNTEAFF TGTGCCAGCTCCCCCAAGCCGAACACTGAAGCTTTCTTT
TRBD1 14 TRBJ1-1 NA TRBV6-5 CASTRDRVLSEAFF TGTGCCAGTACACGGGACAGGGTTCTATCTGAAGCTTTCTTT
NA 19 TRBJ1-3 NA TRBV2 CASSSNVPGLGSSGNTIYF TGTGCCAGCAGTTCCAACGTCCCGGGACTGGGGAGCTCTGGAAACACCATATATTTT
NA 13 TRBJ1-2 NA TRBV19 CASSETANYGYTF TGTGCCAGTTCTGAAACAGCTAACTATGGCTACACCTTC
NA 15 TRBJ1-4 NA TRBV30 CAWSENQGRNEKLFF TGTGCCTGGAGTGAGAATCAGGGTCGGAATGAAAAACTGTTTTTT
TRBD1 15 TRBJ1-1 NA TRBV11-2 CASRDAGGVDTEAFF TGTGCCAGCAGAGACGCAGGGGGCGTGGACACTGAAGCTTTCTTT
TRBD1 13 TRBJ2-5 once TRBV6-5 CASSYVQGATQYF TGTGCCAGCAGTTACGTCCAGGGGGCGACCCAGTACTTC
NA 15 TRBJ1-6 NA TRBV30 CAWSPGNSYNSPLHF TGTGCCTGGAGTCCAGGGAACTCCTATAATTCACCCCTCCACTTT
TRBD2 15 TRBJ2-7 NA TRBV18 CASSGTSGRAPEQYF TGTGCCAGCTCCGGGACTAGCGGGAGGGCCCCCGAGCAGTACTTC
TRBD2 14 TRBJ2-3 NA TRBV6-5 CASRLAGGRDTQYF TGTGCCAGCAGGTTAGCGGGAGGGCGAGATACGCAGTATTTT
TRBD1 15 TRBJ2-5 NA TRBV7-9 CASSFPGQIRETQYF TGTGCCAGCAGCTTCCCGGGACAGATCCGAGAGACCCAGTACTTC
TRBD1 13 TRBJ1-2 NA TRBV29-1 CSVTGGTNYGYTF TGCAGCGTTACAGGGGGGACTAACTATGGCTACACCTTC
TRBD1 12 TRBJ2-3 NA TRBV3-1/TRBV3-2 CASSHRGDTQYF TGTGCCAGCAGCCACAGGGGGGATACGCAGTATTTT
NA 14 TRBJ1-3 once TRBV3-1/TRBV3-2 CASSRQSSGNTIYF TGTGCCAGCAGCCGACAGAGCTCTGGAAACACCATATATTTT